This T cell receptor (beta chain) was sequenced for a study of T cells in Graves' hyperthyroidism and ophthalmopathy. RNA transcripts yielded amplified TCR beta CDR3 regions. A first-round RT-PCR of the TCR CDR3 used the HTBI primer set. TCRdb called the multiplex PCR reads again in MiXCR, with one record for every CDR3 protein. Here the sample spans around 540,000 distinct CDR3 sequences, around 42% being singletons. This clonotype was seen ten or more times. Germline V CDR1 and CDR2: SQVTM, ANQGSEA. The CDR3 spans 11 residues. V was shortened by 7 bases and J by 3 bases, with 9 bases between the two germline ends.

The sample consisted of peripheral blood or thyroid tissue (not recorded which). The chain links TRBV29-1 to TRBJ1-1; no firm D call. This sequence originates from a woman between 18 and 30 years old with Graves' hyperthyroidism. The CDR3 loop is CSGCEDTEAFF. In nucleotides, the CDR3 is TGCAGCGGCTGTGAGGACACTGAAGCTTTCTTT.